This record concerns one T cell receptor (beta chain) sequence. J lost 4 bases, V lost 0 bases, and 2 bases had no gene match. The germline CDR1 and CDR2 sequences are SGHRS and YFSETQ. The CDR3 consists of 15 residues. Individuals aged roughly 18 to 95 years were recruited from about two dozen US areas. The data stem from a study of blood T cell repertoires in COVID-19. About the study: Acute and convalescent COVID-19 specimens originated in the United States, Italy and Spain.

Clones were read by immunoSEQ multiplex PCR, and TCRdb kept only the in-frame ones, dropping some. The sample yields roughly 400,000 clones, 90% seen once. The chain uses TRBV5-1 and TRBJ2-7; 12 bases agree with TRBD1. This receptor was identified in a man aged 18 to 29 who had recovered from COVID-19. The sample taken for sequencing was PBMCs or T cells enriched from blood (not recorded which). In DNA, the CDR3 is TGCGCCAGCAGCTTGGGGGGACAGGGGGCGTACGAGCAGTACTTC. This codes for CASSLGGQGAYEQYF.